Described below is a single TCR beta chain sequence and its context. Its antigen remains unidentified. The data are from a study of CXCR3-negative and CXCR3-positive naive CD8 T cells. Across the whole study: The libraries yielded around 140 million TRB reads, about 1.5 +/- 0.3 million each.

Study-wide results and caveats: For CXCR3-positive naive cells, TRB CDR3s were more hydrophobic than those of CXCR3-negative naive cells.

TRB cDNA libraries were made by UMI-labeled 5' RACE. For each CDR3 protein, TCRdb gives one entry from its re-call of the 5' RACE reads, without DNA. Its table records roughly 60,000 distinct CDR3 sequences. The CDR3 consists of 15 residues. The germline V gene has CDR1 SGHNT and CDR2 YENEEA. The chain links TRBV11-3 to TRBJ2-2; lacking DNA, the TRBD1 call made by TCRdb goes unchecked. Sequenced sample: naive CXCR3+ CD8+ T cells from blood. The subset here: CD45RO-CCR7+CD27+CD95- naive CD8+ T cells expressing CXCR3 (TNR3+). The clonotype comes from a human donor in good health. Some clones in this sample may be carry-over from other donors' samples. CDR3 loop: CASSLWTRGTGELFF.